These 6 T cell receptor beta chains came from one sample sequenced in a study of control samples from healthy donors and cancer patients. Measured with immunoSEQ multiplex PCR; TCRdb has only the in-frame clones, and not every one. This table holds approximately 20,000 clones, around 84% found once. Source material: PBMCs. The receptors originated from a woman in her 70s with lung cancer.

This sequence joins TRBV28 and TRBJ2-7; either TRBD1 or TRBD2 may fit D (5 bases each). Germline V gene lookup returns CDR1 MDHEN and CDR2 SYDVKM. The length of the CDR3 is 15 residues. V gave up 2 bases and J gave up 5 bases, with 16 bases separating them. The CDR3 reads CASSLRGVVLHEQYF. The CDR3 DNA follows: TGTGCCAGCAGTTTAAGAGGGGTTGTTCTCCACGAGCAGTACTTC.

The chain employs TRBV6-5 and TRBJ1-2; D uncertain. Germline V gene lookup returns CDR1 MNHEY and CDR2 SVGAGI. Trimming cost V 0 bases and J 1 base, with 9 bases left between them. The CDR3 is made up of 15 amino acids. For the CDR3, the DNA is TGTGCCAGCAGTTACTCGGCCGGCAGTAACTATGGCTACACCTTC. Translated: CASSYSAGSNYGYTF.

The rearrangement links TRBV5-1 to TRBJ2-7, with a tentative D call TRBD2 (6 bases). V dropped 1 base and J dropped 0 bases, with 14 bases sitting between them. The CDR3 runs 16 residues. The germline V gene encodes CDR1 SGHRS and CDR2 YFSETQ. CDR3 protein: CASSLPRGGSSYEQYF. In DNA, the CDR3 is TGCGCCAGCAGCTTGCCTCGTGGGGGGAGCTCCTACGAGCAGTACTTC.

The CDR3 is CASSPTPSNQPQHF. The CDR3 DNA reads as TGTGCCAGTAGTCCCACACCGAGCAATCAGCCCCAGCATTTT. The chain has TRBV19 and TRBJ1-5; unclear D gene. The V end lost 5 bases, the J end lost 1 base, and 9 bases lay between the germline ends. Germline-derived CDR1 and CDR2 are LNHDA and SQIVND (reference sequence). CDR3 length: 14 amino acids.

The rearrangement uses TRBV19 and TRBJ1-1; D may be TRBD1 (5 bases). Germline V gene lookup returns CDR1 LNHDA and CDR2 SQIVND (reference sequence). This CDR3 contains 14 residues. Trimming left V 5 bases short and J 1 base short, with 11 bases between. The CDR3 DNA follows: TGTGCCAGTAGTGGGCGGGGGAGGAACACTGAAGCTTTCTTT. Its translation: CASSGRGRNTEAFF.

J is TRBJ2-7 and V is TRBV2; D remains ambiguous. The V and J ends lost 2 bases and 3 bases respectively, with 8 bases between them. Looked up from germline, CDR1 is SNHLY and CDR2 is FYNNEI. This CDR3 is 13 amino acids long. CDR3 sequence reads: CASSENGNYEQYF. The CDR3 DNA reads as TGTGCCAGCAGTGAAAACGGTAACTACGAGCAGTACTTC.